The present TCR beta chain was sequenced within a study of shared T cell receptors in the human thymus. Produced via immunoSEQ multiplex PCR; TCRdb's table is partial and in-frame only. Here the sample spans about 380,000 clones, approximately 95% being singletons. CDR1 is SGHVT and CDR2 is SQSDAQ in the germline V gene. The CDR3 runs to 16 residues. V dropped 4 bases and J dropped 4 bases, with 18 bases sitting between them. This chain connects TRBV7-4 to TRBJ2-3, with D possibly TRBD2 on 6 matching bases. The sequence was collected from a human donor. The sequenced sample was thymocytes. The CDR3 sequence: CASSSMGTQDADTQYF. The CDR3, as DNA: TGTGCCAGCAGCTCCATGGGGACTCAGGACGCAGATACGCAGTATTTT.